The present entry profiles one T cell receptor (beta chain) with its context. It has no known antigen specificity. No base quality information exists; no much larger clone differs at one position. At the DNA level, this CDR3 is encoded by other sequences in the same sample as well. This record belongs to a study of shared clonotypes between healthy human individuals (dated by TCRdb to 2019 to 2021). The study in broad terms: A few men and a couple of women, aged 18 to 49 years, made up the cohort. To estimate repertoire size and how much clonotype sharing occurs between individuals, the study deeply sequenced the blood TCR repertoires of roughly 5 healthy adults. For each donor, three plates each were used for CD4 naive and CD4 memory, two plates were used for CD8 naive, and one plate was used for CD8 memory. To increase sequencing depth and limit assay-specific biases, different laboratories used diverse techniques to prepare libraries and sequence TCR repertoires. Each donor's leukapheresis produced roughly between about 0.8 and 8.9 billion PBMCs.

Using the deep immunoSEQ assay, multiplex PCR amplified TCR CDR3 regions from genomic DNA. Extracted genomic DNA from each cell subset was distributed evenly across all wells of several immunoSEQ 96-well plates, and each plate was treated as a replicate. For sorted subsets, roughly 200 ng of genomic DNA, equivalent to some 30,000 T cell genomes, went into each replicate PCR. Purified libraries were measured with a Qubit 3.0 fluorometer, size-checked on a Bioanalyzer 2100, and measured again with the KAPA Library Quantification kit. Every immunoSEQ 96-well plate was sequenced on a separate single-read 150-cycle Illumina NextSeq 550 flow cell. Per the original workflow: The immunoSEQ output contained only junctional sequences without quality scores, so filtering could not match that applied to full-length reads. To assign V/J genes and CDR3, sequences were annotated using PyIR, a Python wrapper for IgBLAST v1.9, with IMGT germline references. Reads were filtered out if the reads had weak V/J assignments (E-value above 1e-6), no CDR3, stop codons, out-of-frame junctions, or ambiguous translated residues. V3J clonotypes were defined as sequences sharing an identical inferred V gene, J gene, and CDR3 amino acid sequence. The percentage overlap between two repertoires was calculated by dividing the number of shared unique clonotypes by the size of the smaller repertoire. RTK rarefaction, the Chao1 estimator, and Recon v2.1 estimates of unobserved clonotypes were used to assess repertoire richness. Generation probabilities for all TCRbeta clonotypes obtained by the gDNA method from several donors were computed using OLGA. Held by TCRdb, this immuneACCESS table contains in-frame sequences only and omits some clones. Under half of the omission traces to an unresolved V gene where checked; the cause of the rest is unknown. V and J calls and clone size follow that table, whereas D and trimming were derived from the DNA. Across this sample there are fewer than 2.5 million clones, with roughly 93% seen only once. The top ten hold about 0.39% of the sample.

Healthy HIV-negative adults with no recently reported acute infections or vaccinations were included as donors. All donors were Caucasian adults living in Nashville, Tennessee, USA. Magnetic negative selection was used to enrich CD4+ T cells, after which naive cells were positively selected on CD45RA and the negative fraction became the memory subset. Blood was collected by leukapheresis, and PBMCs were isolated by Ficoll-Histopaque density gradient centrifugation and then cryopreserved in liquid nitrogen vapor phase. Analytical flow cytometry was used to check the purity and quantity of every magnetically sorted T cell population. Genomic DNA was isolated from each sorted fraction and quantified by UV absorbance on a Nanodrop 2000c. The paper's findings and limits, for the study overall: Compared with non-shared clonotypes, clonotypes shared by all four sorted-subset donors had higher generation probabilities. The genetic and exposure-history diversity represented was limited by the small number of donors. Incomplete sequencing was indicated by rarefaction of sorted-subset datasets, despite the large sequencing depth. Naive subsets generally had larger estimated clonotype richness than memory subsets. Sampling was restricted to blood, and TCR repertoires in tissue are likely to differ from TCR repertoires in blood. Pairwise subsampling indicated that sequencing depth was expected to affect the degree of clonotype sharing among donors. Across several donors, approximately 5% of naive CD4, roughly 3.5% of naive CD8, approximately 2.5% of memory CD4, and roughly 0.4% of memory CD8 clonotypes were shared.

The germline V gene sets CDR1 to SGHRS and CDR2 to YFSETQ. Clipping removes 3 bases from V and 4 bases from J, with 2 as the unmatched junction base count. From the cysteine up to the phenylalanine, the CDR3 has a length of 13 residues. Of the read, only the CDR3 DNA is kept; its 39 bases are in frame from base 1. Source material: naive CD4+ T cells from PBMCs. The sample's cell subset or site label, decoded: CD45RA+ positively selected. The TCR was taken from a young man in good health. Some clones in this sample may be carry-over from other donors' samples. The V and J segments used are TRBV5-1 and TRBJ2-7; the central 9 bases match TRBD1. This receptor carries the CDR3 CASSSGQGYEQYF. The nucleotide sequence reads TGCGCCAGCAGCTCCGGACAGGGGTACGAGCAGTACTTC.